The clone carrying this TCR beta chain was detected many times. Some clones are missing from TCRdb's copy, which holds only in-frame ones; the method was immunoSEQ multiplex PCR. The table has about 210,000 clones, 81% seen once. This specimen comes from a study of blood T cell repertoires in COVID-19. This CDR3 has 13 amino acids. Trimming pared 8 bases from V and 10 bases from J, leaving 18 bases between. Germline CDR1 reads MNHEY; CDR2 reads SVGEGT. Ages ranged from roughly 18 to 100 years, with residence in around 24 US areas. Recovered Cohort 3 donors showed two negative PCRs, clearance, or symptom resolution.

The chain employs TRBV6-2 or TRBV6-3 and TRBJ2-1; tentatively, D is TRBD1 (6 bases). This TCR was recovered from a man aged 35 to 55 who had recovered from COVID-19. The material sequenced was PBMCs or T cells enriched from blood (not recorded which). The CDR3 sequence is CASGRPQGQEQFF. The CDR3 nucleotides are TGTGCCAGCGGCCGGCCCCAGGGGCAAGAGCAGTTCTTC.